The rows below give T cell receptor beta chains drawn from one sample of a study of blood T cell repertoires in COVID-19. Some clones are missing from TCRdb's copy, which holds only in-frame ones; the method was immunoSEQ multiplex PCR. The table lists around 250,000 clones, around 90% of them singletons, with over 4% in the top ten. Input material: PBMCs or T cells enriched from blood (not recorded which). The receptors stem from a woman in her thirties with acute COVID-19. Each CDR3 is given with its conserved first and last residue. D genes are given only for firm matches. Not every row has a clone size; where given, it reads once, few, many or a size class.

size | D | J | V | DNA | CDR3
- | - | TRBJ1-5 | TRBV27 | TGTGCCAGCAGTTCCAGGGTTTATCAGCCCCAGCATTTT | CASSSRVYQPQHF
- | TRBD2 | TRBJ2-7 | TRBV11-2 | TGTGCCAGCAGCTTAGGGGGCGGGAGGGTCTACGAGCAGTACTTC | CASSLGGGRVYEQYF
- | - | TRBJ2-5 | TRBV19 | TGTGCCAGTGGGGCGGGGCAAGAGACCCAGTACTTC | CASGAGQETQYF
- | - | TRBJ1-3 | TRBV12-3/TRBV12-4 | TGTGCCAGCAAAATTCAGGGAAACACCATATATTTT | CASKIQGNTIYF
- | TRBD2 | TRBJ2-7 | TRBV3-1/TRBV3-2 | TGTGCCAGCAGCCCGGCGGGACTACTCTACGAGCAGTACTTC | CASSPAGLLYEQYF
once | TRBD1 | TRBJ2-7 | TRBV2 | TGTGCCAGCAGTCCGACAGGGGAGGTTGGGGCACCGGACTACGAGCAGTACTTC | CASSPTGEVGAPDYEQYF
- | TRBD1 | TRBJ2-7 | TRBV18 | TGTGCCAGCTCAAGGGGACAGGGACGCGAGCAGTACTTC | CASSRGQGREQYF
- | - | TRBJ2-7 | TRBV5-8 | TGTGCCGGCAGGGACTTCTACGAGCAGTACTTC | CAGRDFYEQYF
- | TRBD2 | TRBJ2-1 | TRBV11-2 | TGTGCCAGCAGCCCCGGGACTAGCGGGAGAAATGAGCAGTTCTTC | CASSPGTSGRNEQFF
- | TRBD2 | TRBJ2-1 | TRBV19 | TGTGCCAGTAGTATAGATCTAAACGCGGGACTAGCGGGAGAGGCTTTTCTCTTC | CASSIDLNAGLAGEAFLF
- | - | TRBJ2-1 | TRBV10-3 | TGTGCCATCAGTGAGTCCGGGGGTTCCTACAATGAGCAGTTCTTC | CAISESGGSYNEQFF
- | - | TRBJ1-2 | TRBV19 | TGTGCCAGTAGTACAGTCCCGCCCTATGGCTACACCTTC | CASSTVPPYGYTF
once | - | TRBJ2-2 | TRBV2 | TGTGCCAGCAGTTCTACTAGCTCGAACACCGGGGAGCTGTTTTTT | CASSSTSSNTGELFF
- | - | TRBJ1-4 | TRBV2 | TGTGCCAGCAGATTCGACAGTAATGAAAAACTGTTTTTT | CASRFDSNEKLFF
- | TRBD2 | TRBJ2-7 | TRBV6-4 | TGTGCCAGCAGTGCGCTAGCGGGATCCCTCCCCAAAGCTTCCTACGAGCAGTACTTC | CASSALAGSLPKASYEQYF
- | TRBD2 | TRBJ2-7 | TRBV27 | TGTGCCAGCAGTTTACAGGGGCTAGCGGGAGTCTCCCACGAGCAGTACTTC | CASSLQGLAGVSHEQYF
- | - | TRBJ2-3 | TRBV3-1/TRBV3-2 | TGTGCCAGCAGCCCACTAGCTTCGGATACGCAGTATTTT | CASSPLASDTQYF
- | TRBD1 | TRBJ2-7 | TRBV25-1 | TGTGCCAGCAGGGGACAGGGGGTTGGATACGAGCAGTACTTC | CASRGQGVGYEQYF
- | TRBD1 | TRBJ1-5 | TRBV7-2 | TGTGCCAGCAGCGACGGGACAGCAAAGCGCAATCAGCCCCAGCATTTT | CASSDGTAKRNQPQHF
once | TRBD1 | TRBJ1-1 | TRBV6-2/TRBV6-3 | TGTGCCAGCAGTAACAGGGGGAAGAACACTGAAGCTTTCTTT | CASSNRGKNTEAFF
few | TRBD2 | TRBJ2-7 | TRBV4-1 | TGCGCCAGCAGCCAAGTAGGACTAGCGGGAGGCTACGAGCAGTACTTC | CASSQVGLAGGYEQYF
once | - | TRBJ2-1 | TRBV28 | TGTGCCAGCAGTCTCAGGTTCAATGAGCAGTTCTTC | CASSLRFNEQFF
- | TRBD2 | TRBJ2-1 | TRBV9 | TGTGCCAGCAGCGTAGGAGGGAGGGCCTTGAATGAGCAGTTCTTC | CASSVGGRALNEQFF
- | TRBD1 | TRBJ2-6 | TRBV6-2/TRBV6-3 | TGTGCCAGCAGCCACTTCGGGACAGGGGTAATCGGTTCTGGGGCCAACGTCCTGACTTTC | CASSHFGTGVIGSGANVLTF
- | TRBD1 | TRBJ2-6 | TRBV5-1 | TGCGCCAGCAGCTTGGCGGGACAGGGATCTGGGGCCAACGTCCTGACTTTC | CASSLAGQGSGANVLTF
- | TRBD2 | TRBJ2-1 | TRBV5-6 | TGTGCCAGCAGCTTGCCTAGCGGGGTAATCTCCTACAATGAGCAGTTCTTC | CASSLPSGVISYNEQFF
- | - | TRBJ2-1 | TRBV19 | TGTGCCAGTAGTCTAGGGGGGGACTATAATGAGCAGTTCTTC | CASSLGGDYNEQFF
- | - | TRBJ2-7 | TRBV27 | TGTGCCAGCAGTTTATATAATAGCGCGGACTACGAGCAGTACTTC | CASSLYNSADYEQYF
- | - | TRBJ2-1 | TRBV19 | TGTGCCAGTAGCAGGGTATCCTACAATGAGCAGTTCTTC | CASSRVSYNEQFF
- | TRBD2 | TRBJ2-1 | TRBV11-2 | TGTGCCAGCAGCTTCGGACTAGCGGGAGAGGATGAGCAGTTCTTC | CASSFGLAGEDEQFF
- | TRBD2 | TRBJ2-7 | TRBV6-4 | TGTGCCAGCAGTGAGACTAGCGGGAGTAGCCACGAGCAGTACTTC | CASSETSGSSHEQYF
- | TRBD1 | TRBJ1-2 | TRBV5-1 | TGCGCCAGCAGCTTAAGTTACGTGTGGGACAGTGATGGCTACACCTTC | CASSLSYVWDSDGYTF
- | TRBD2 | TRBJ2-1 | TRBV7-2 | TGTGCCAGCAGCTTCATCAACCCCACAGTAGCGGGAGTTTTCTATGAGCAGTTCTTC | CASSFINPTVAGVFYEQFF
- | TRBD1 | TRBJ1-1 | TRBV18 | TGTGCCAGCTCACCACGGGGACAGATGAACACTGAAGCTTTCTTT | CASSPRGQMNTEAFF
- | TRBD2 | TRBJ2-3 | TRBV6-5 | TGTGCCAGCAGTTACTCCGGAACGGGAGGCGAAGATACGCAGTATTTT | CASSYSGTGGEDTQYF
- | - | TRBJ2-2 | TRBV24-1 | TGTGCCACCAGTGAGCCCGATGTCGGCACCGGGGAGCTGTTTTTT | CATSEPDVGTGELFF
- | - | TRBJ2-7 | TRBV19 | TGTGCCAGTAGCCCAGCAGGAGGCTACGAGCAGTACTTC | CASSPAGGYEQYF
- | TRBD2 | TRBJ2-1 | TRBV3-1/TRBV3-2 | TGTGCCAGCAGCCCTCCTCTAGGACTAGTGGATGAGCAGTTCTTC | CASSPPLGLVDEQFF
- | TRBD2 | TRBJ2-1 | TRBV7-2 | TGTGCCAGCAGCTTACACGGGGGACTAGAAAACAATGAGCAGTTCTTC | CASSLHGGLENNEQFF
- | TRBD2 | TRBJ2-1 | TRBV6-4 | TGTGCCAGCAGTGACTCCGGGACTAGCGGGTACAATGAGCAGTTCTTC | CASSDSGTSGYNEQFF
- | - | TRBJ2-7 | TRBV7-9 | TGTGCCAGCAGCTTAGCCTATCGCGGGCGGGACGGTTCCTACGAGCAGTACTTC | CASSLAYRGRDGSYEQYF
once | TRBD1 | TRBJ1-3 | TRBV23-1 | TGCGCCAGCAGTCAACCAGATCGGGACAGGGGGGCGCAGGGCTCCGGAAACACCATATATTTT | CASSQPDRDRGAQGSGNTIYF